The rows below give T cell receptor beta chains drawn from one sample of a study of cytomegalovirus exposure and HLA in healthy donors. Using immunoSEQ multiplex PCR, the repertoire was profiled, and TCRdb retains in-frame clones only, with some absent. The repertoire consists of about 160,000 clones, with about 80% occurring once and the leading ten covering roughly 1.2%. Sequences were obtained from PBMCs. The receptors were sampled from a woman in her 50s in good health and CMV-seronegative. Each CDR3 is given with its conserved first and last residue. A D gene is named only where the DNA matches it firmly. Clone size is shown for a subset of rows, as once, few, many or a class of expanded clone.

D gene: TRBD2; J gene: TRBJ2-1; clone size: NA; V gene: TRBV28; CDR3 DNA: TGTGCCAGCAGTTTAGAGATCGTGCGGGAGTACAATGAGCAGTTCTTC; CDR3 protein: CASSLEIVREYNEQFF
D gene: TRBD1; J gene: TRBJ1-1; clone size: NA; V gene: TRBV7-9; CDR3 DNA: TGTGCCAGCAGCCAAATGGACAGGGAGATTCGTACTGAAGCTTTCTTT; CDR3 protein: CASSQMDREIRTEAFF
D gene: NA; J gene: TRBJ2-2; clone size: NA; V gene: TRBV11-2; CDR3 DNA: TGTGCCAGCAGCATGACAAGTACCGGGGAGCTGTTTTTT; CDR3 protein: CASSMTSTGELFF
D gene: NA; J gene: TRBJ2-6; clone size: once; V gene: TRBV14; CDR3 DNA: TGTGCCAGCAGCCCCCGGAACGGGTACGTCCTGACTTTC; CDR3 protein: CASSPRNGYVLTF
D gene: NA; J gene: TRBJ1-1; clone size: NA; V gene: TRBV4-3; CDR3 DNA: TGCGCCAGCAGCCAAGAGGATTGGGGGGGTAAAGCTTTCTTT; CDR3 protein: CASSQEDWGGKAFF
D gene: TRBD2; J gene: TRBJ2-1; clone size: NA; V gene: TRBV18; CDR3 DNA: TGTGCCAGCTCACCAGGACTAGCGGGGGGCGACAATGAGCAGTTCTTC; CDR3 protein: CASSPGLAGGDNEQFF
D gene: NA; J gene: TRBJ1-4; clone size: NA; V gene: TRBV4-3; CDR3 DNA: TGCGCCAGCAGCCAAGATCCCCCCGACACCTCAACTAATGAAAAACTGTTTTTT; CDR3 protein: CASSQDPPDTSTNEKLFF
D gene: TRBD1; J gene: TRBJ2-2; clone size: NA; V gene: TRBV14; CDR3 DNA: TGTGCCAGCAGCCAATCGCTAATCGGCAGGGGGTATTCCGGGGAGCTGTTTTTT; CDR3 protein: CASSQSLIGRGYSGELFF
D gene: NA; J gene: TRBJ1-1; clone size: NA; V gene: TRBV28; CDR3 DNA: TGTGCCAGCAGTTCATCCCTCTGGGGGGGCACTGAAGCTTTCTTT; CDR3 protein: CASSSSLWGGTEAFF
D gene: TRBD2; J gene: TRBJ2-5; clone size: NA; V gene: TRBV4-2; CDR3 DNA: TGTGCCAGCAGCCAGGGACTAGCGGGGCAAGAGACCCAGTACTTC; CDR3 protein: CASSQGLAGQETQYF
D gene: TRBD1; J gene: TRBJ1-2; clone size: NA; V gene: TRBV29-1; CDR3 DNA: TGCAGCGTTGATACTGACAGGGTAGTCGGCTACACCTTC; CDR3 protein: CSVDTDRVVGYTF
D gene: NA; J gene: TRBJ2-1; clone size: NA; V gene: TRBV30; CDR3 DNA: TGTGCCTGGGAACTACCGAGCTCCTACAATGAGCAGTTCTTC; CDR3 protein: CAWELPSSYNEQFF
D gene: NA; J gene: TRBJ2-2; clone size: NA; V gene: TRBV7-8; CDR3 DNA: TGTGCCAGCAGCTGGGACTTTTTTAACCCTCTCCACGCGAACACCGGGGAGCTGTTTTTT; CDR3 protein: CASSWDFFNPLHANTGELFF
D gene: TRBD1; J gene: TRBJ1-4; clone size: NA; V gene: TRBV18; CDR3 DNA: TGTGCCAGCCGAACCGGGACAGGGTTTGAAAAACTGTTTTTT; CDR3 protein: CASRTGTGFEKLFF
D gene: TRBD2; J gene: TRBJ2-5; clone size: NA; V gene: TRBV5-1; CDR3 DNA: TGCGCCAGCAGCTTGGCTTTCCTAGCGGGAGTACTGGAGACCCAGTACTTC; CDR3 protein: CASSLAFLAGVLETQYF
D gene: TRBD1; J gene: TRBJ2-7; clone size: NA; V gene: TRBV4-2; CDR3 DNA: TGTGCCAGCAGCCAAGTAGGGGGCAACTCCTACGAGCAGTACTTC; CDR3 protein: CASSQVGGNSYEQYF
D gene: TRBD2; J gene: TRBJ2-3; clone size: NA; V gene: TRBV4-3; CDR3 DNA: TGCGCCAGCAGCCAAGGAAGCGGGGGTAGCACAGATACGCAGTATTTT; CDR3 protein: CASSQGSGGSTDTQYF
D gene: TRBD2; J gene: TRBJ2-1; clone size: NA; V gene: TRBV5-4; CDR3 DNA: TGTGCCAGCAGCTCAATTACCGGGACTAGCGGGGGGACGACCTACAATGAGCAGTTCTTC; CDR3 protein: CASSSITGTSGGTTYNEQFF
D gene: NA; J gene: TRBJ2-5; clone size: NA; V gene: TRBV10-3; CDR3 DNA: TGTGCCGCCGGCAGGGGAGAGACCCAGTACTTC; CDR3 protein: CAAGRGETQYF
D gene: NA; J gene: TRBJ1-3; clone size: NA; V gene: TRBV7-2; CDR3 DNA: TGTGCCAGCAGCTTATCTCTCTCCACAGTCTCTGGAAACACCATATATTTT; CDR3 protein: CASSLSLSTVSGNTIYF
D gene: NA; J gene: TRBJ1-4; clone size: once; V gene: TRBV7-2; CDR3 DNA: TGTGCCAGCAGCCCACAGGTGCTGATTAATGAAAAACTGTTTTTT; CDR3 protein: CASSPQVLINEKLFF
D gene: NA; J gene: TRBJ2-7; clone size: NA; V gene: TRBV4-3; CDR3 DNA: TGCGCCAGCAGCCAGGATAAACAGGGTTACGAGCAGTACTTC; CDR3 protein: CASSQDKQGYEQYF
D gene: TRBD1; J gene: TRBJ2-7; clone size: NA; V gene: TRBV5-4; CDR3 DNA: TGTGCCAGCAGCAGGCCGACAGGACAGGACGAGCAGTACTTC; CDR3 protein: CASSRPTGQDEQYF
D gene: NA; J gene: TRBJ1-4; clone size: few; V gene: TRBV18; CDR3 DNA: TGTGCCAGCTCACCGGTGTCCCAAGGGGTGAGAACTAATGAAAAACTGTTTTTT; CDR3 protein: CASSPVSQGVRTNEKLFF
D gene: NA; J gene: TRBJ1-6; clone size: few; V gene: TRBV21-1; CDR3 DNA: TGTGCCAGCAGACGGACAGGGGATTTGGCCACCCTCCACTTT; CDR3 protein: CASRRTGDLATLHF
D gene: NA; J gene: TRBJ2-5; clone size: NA; V gene: TRBV10-3; CDR3 DNA: TGTGCCATCAGTGAGTCTCTAGCACGGGAGACCCAGTACTTC; CDR3 protein: CAISESLARETQYF
D gene: TRBD1; J gene: TRBJ1-1; clone size: once; V gene: TRBV28; CDR3 DNA: TGTGCCAGCAGTTCGGGGACAGGGTTAAACACTGAAGCTTTCTTT; CDR3 protein: CASSSGTGLNTEAFF
D gene: NA; J gene: TRBJ1-4; clone size: NA; V gene: TRBV19; CDR3 DNA: TGTGCCAGTAAGAAGGCGGGGGCTAATGAAAAACTGTTTTTT; CDR3 protein: CASKKAGANEKLFF
D gene: NA; J gene: TRBJ2-7; clone size: NA; V gene: TRBV7-2; CDR3 DNA: TGTGCCAGCAGCGCGACAGTATCCTACGAGCAGTACTTC; CDR3 protein: CASSATVSYEQYF
D gene: NA; J gene: TRBJ1-1; clone size: NA; V gene: TRBV7-2; CDR3 DNA: TGTGCCAGCAGCTTTTTAAACACTGAAGCTTTCTTT; CDR3 protein: CASSFLNTEAFF
D gene: NA; J gene: TRBJ2-5; clone size: NA; V gene: TRBV5-1; CDR3 DNA: TGCGCCAGCAGCTGGCATCAAGAGACCCAGTACTTC; CDR3 protein: CASSWHQETQYF
D gene: TRBD2; J gene: TRBJ2-2; clone size: NA; V gene: TRBV9; CDR3 DNA: TGTGCCAGCAGCAAGGGAGTTAGCGGGAGGGGGACCGGGGAGCTGTTTTTT; CDR3 protein: CASSKGVSGRGTGELFF
D gene: NA; J gene: TRBJ2-2; clone size: NA; V gene: TRBV7-3; CDR3 DNA: TGTGCCAGCAGCTTAACGCAGGGGTACACCGGGGAGCTGTTTTTT; CDR3 protein: CASSLTQGYTGELFF
D gene: NA; J gene: TRBJ1-2; clone size: once; V gene: TRBV6-5; CDR3 DNA: TGTGCCAGCAGACGGGGGGACTATGGCTACACCTTC; CDR3 protein: CASRRGDYGYTF
D gene: NA; J gene: TRBJ2-5; clone size: NA; V gene: TRBV4-3; CDR3 DNA: TGCGCCAGCAGCCAAGCCCGGGGGGCGGCGGGTGGGGAGCAGTACTTC; CDR3 protein: CASSQARGAAGGEQYF
D gene: NA; J gene: TRBJ1-1; clone size: NA; V gene: TRBV2; CDR3 DNA: TGTGCCAGCAGTGAAGAGTTGCCAGGGAGGGCTGAAGCTTTCTTT; CDR3 protein: CASSEELPGRAEAFF
D gene: NA; J gene: TRBJ1-2; clone size: NA; V gene: TRBV28; CDR3 DNA: TGTGCCAGCAGCTCCAGGTCCGATTACTATGGCTACACCTTC; CDR3 protein: CASSSRSDYYGYTF
D gene: NA; J gene: TRBJ2-5; clone size: NA; V gene: TRBV27; CDR3 DNA: TGTGCCAGCAGTCCGGGGGAAGAGACCCAGTACTTC; CDR3 protein: CASSPGEETQYF
D gene: NA; J gene: TRBJ2-1; clone size: NA; V gene: TRBV4-3; CDR3 DNA: TGCGCCAGCAGCCAAGGTCGGAGCTACAATGAGCAGTTCTTC; CDR3 protein: CASSQGRSYNEQFF
D gene: NA; J gene: TRBJ2-1; clone size: few; V gene: TRBV27; CDR3 DNA: TGTGCCAGCAGTTTAGGCGGGGTTTACCTCCCATCGTTCTTC; CDR3 protein: CASSLGGVYLPSFF
D gene: TRBD2; J gene: TRBJ2-5; clone size: NA; V gene: TRBV5-1; CDR3 DNA: TGCGCCAGCAGCTTTCTAGCGGGGGAAGAGACCCAGTACTTC; CDR3 protein: CASSFLAGEETQYF
D gene: TRBD1; J gene: TRBJ1-6; clone size: NA; V gene: TRBV5-6; CDR3 DNA: TGTGCCAGCAGCCTTATTACACCCCGACAGGGGTATAATTCACCCCTCCACTTT; CDR3 protein: CASSLITPRQGYNSPLHF
D gene: TRBD1; J gene: TRBJ2-7; clone size: many; V gene: TRBV5-4; CDR3 DNA: TGTGCCAGCAGCTCGGGACAGGGACTCTTCGCGGCCTCCTACGAGCAGTACTTC; CDR3 protein: CASSSGQGLFAASYEQYF
D gene: TRBD1; J gene: TRBJ2-5; clone size: NA; V gene: TRBV5-4; CDR3 DNA: TGTGCCGCTCGACAGGGCTCGAAGACCCAGTACTTC; CDR3 protein: CAARQGSKTQYF
D gene: TRBD2; J gene: TRBJ2-3; clone size: NA; V gene: TRBV20-1; CDR3 DNA: TGCAGTGCTTCAATAGGGACTAGAAAGGATTTT; CDR3 protein: CSASIGTRKDF
D gene: TRBD2; J gene: TRBJ2-5; clone size: NA; V gene: TRBV6-6; CDR3 DNA: TGTGCCAGCAGACCTAGCGGGGGGGCCCTGGAGACCCAGTACTTC; CDR3 protein: CASRPSGGALETQYF
D gene: NA; J gene: TRBJ1-2; clone size: NA; V gene: TRBV27; CDR3 DNA: TGTGCCAGCAGTTTTGGCGGGGACCCGAACTATGGCTACACCTTC; CDR3 protein: CASSFGGDPNYGYTF
D gene: NA; J gene: TRBJ1-5; clone size: NA; V gene: TRBV7-9; CDR3 DNA: TGTGCCAGCAGCTTAGGATCGGGAATAGCAAATCAGCCCCAGCATTTT; CDR3 protein: CASSLGSGIANQPQHF
D gene: TRBD2; J gene: TRBJ2-2; clone size: NA; V gene: TRBV5-1; CDR3 DNA: TGCGCCAGCAGCTTCGCAGCGGGAGTCCTAACTCTATCCGGGGAGCTGTTTTTT; CDR3 protein: CASSFAAGVLTLSGELFF
D gene: NA; J gene: TRBJ1-4; clone size: NA; V gene: TRBV29-1; CDR3 DNA: TGCAGCGTTGTGTTTGGCGGACAAGAACTGTTTTTT; CDR3 protein: CSVVFGGQELFF